The clone carrying this T cell receptor beta chain was seen only once. This entry belongs to a study of shared clonotypes between healthy human individuals. CDR3 length: 15 residues. CDR1 and CDR2 from the germline V gene are SGHDT and YYEEEE. Trimming removed 2 bases from V and 4 bases from J, with 15 bases in between. Each subset's genomic DNA was split evenly across several immunoSEQ plates. Ten immunoSEQ deep assay plates were used to sequence unsorted PBMC DNA. Original methodology: Quality scores were absent from the junction-only immunoSEQ sequences, so filtering differed. The data were produced by immunoSEQ multiplex PCR, yet TCRdb's version contains in-frame clones alone and is incomplete. That table is the source of V, J and clone size, and D and trimming were worked out from the DNA. The sample contains around 500,000 clones, around 79% of which appear only once.

The TCR sequence derives from a woman in her 40s in good health. Some clones in this sample may be carry-over from other donors' samples. The chain joins TRBV5-6 to TRBJ2-5; D may be TRBD2 (6 bases). The sample was PBMCs. Written as DNA, the CDR3 is TGTGCCAGCAGCTTCCAGGGTAGCGGTGGAGAGACCCAGTACTTC. Its translation is CASSFQGSGGETQYF.